A selection of T cell receptor beta chains follows, all from one sample in a study of spatial heterogeneity in lung cancer. Each CDR3 protein gets one entry after TCRdb re-called the 5' RACE reads with MiXCR. The sample yields around 4,800 distinct CDR3 sequences, around 12% seen once. The sequenced sample was lung tumor tissue, obtained at surgery. These receptor sequences come from a male donor with early-stage non-small cell lung cancer. Each CDR3 is given with its conserved first and last residue. The order of the fields is CDR3 DNA, CDR3 protein, J gene, V gene, clone size, D gene. D genes are given only for firm matches. The size entry is marked missing in some rows and otherwise reads once, few, many or a size class.

cdr3_nt: TGTGCCAGCAGCTTATGGGGGCAGAACACCGGGGAGCTGTTTTTT
cdr3_aa: CASSLWGQNTGELFF
j_call: TRBJ2-2
v_call: TRBV7-8
clone_size: many
d_call: -

cdr3_nt: TGCAGCGTTGAAGATAGTATGAGCGGGGGACGCCAAGCGGATACGCAGTATTTT
cdr3_aa: CSVEDSMSGGRQADTQYF
j_call: TRBJ2-3
v_call: TRBV29-1
clone_size: -
d_call: TRBD2

cdr3_nt: TGTGCCACCAGCAGAGATAGGGTGGGTTCGACTGGAAACACCATATATTTT
cdr3_aa: CATSRDRVGSTGNTIYF
j_call: TRBJ1-3
v_call: TRBV15
clone_size: many
d_call: -

cdr3_nt: TGTGCCAGCAGCTTAGGAGCGGGGGGCTACAATGAGCAGTTCTTC
cdr3_aa: CASSLGAGGYNEQFF
j_call: TRBJ2-1
v_call: TRBV7-9
clone_size: hyperexpanded
d_call: TRBD2

cdr3_nt: TGTGCCAGCAGTTACTCTCTGACTACAGATACGCAGTATTTT
cdr3_aa: CASSYSLTTDTQYF
j_call: TRBJ2-3
v_call: TRBV6-6
clone_size: few
d_call: -

cdr3_nt: TGTGCCACCCGTAGCGGCCAAGAGACCCAGTACTTC
cdr3_aa: CATRSGQETQYF
j_call: TRBJ2-5
v_call: TRBV6-2/TRBV6-3
clone_size: few
d_call: -

cdr3_nt: TGCGCCAGCAGCCAAAGTGCGTCAGAAGGTCAAGAGACCCAGTACTTC
cdr3_aa: CASSQSASEGQETQYF
j_call: TRBJ2-5
v_call: TRBV4-1
clone_size: large
d_call: -

cdr3_nt: TGCAGTGCCCAGCGACGAGGGGGTAAGGACAATGAGCAGTTCTTC
cdr3_aa: CSAQRRGGKDNEQFF
j_call: TRBJ2-1
v_call: TRBV20-1
clone_size: many
d_call: -

cdr3_nt: TGTGCCAGCAGTTTTATAGGAGAGACCCAGTACTTC
cdr3_aa: CASSFIGETQYF
j_call: TRBJ2-5
v_call: TRBV27
clone_size: medium-sized
d_call: -

cdr3_nt: TGCAGTGCTAGTAGAGACTCTTCGGTATACAATGAGCAGTTCTTC
cdr3_aa: CSASRDSSVYNEQFF
j_call: TRBJ2-1
v_call: TRBV20-1
clone_size: many
d_call: -

cdr3_nt: TGCAGCGTTACAACAGGGCTGACCTTC
cdr3_aa: CSVTTGLTF
j_call: TRBJ1-2
v_call: TRBV29-1
clone_size: medium-sized
d_call: -

cdr3_nt: TGCAGTGCTAGAGATCGGGGAGGCCGAAATCAGCCCCAGCATTTT
cdr3_aa: CSARDRGGRNQPQHF
j_call: TRBJ1-5
v_call: TRBV20-1
clone_size: medium-sized
d_call: -

cdr3_nt: TGTGCCAGCAGCCCAGGGGGAGCGATCAGGGAGCAGTTCTTC
cdr3_aa: CASSPGGAIREQFF
j_call: TRBJ2-1
v_call: TRBV11-1
clone_size: many
d_call: TRBD1

cdr3_nt: TGTGCCAGTCGGTCGAGTGGAACAGATACGCAGTATTTT
cdr3_aa: CASRSSGTDTQYF
j_call: TRBJ2-3
v_call: TRBV6-1
clone_size: many
d_call: -

cdr3_nt: TGCGCCAGCAGCCAAAGACACCAGACACCGCGGTACAATGAGCAGTTCTTC
cdr3_aa: CASSQRHQTPRYNEQFF
j_call: TRBJ2-1
v_call: TRBV4-1
clone_size: -
d_call: -

cdr3_nt: TGTGCCAGCACCCTCAAAACCACCGGGCGTCAAGATACGCAGTATTTT
cdr3_aa: CASTLKTTGRQDTQYF
j_call: TRBJ2-3
v_call: TRBV7-2
clone_size: large
d_call: -

cdr3_nt: TGTGCCAGCAGCGTAGCTGAGGCTATATACAATGAGCAGTTCTTC
cdr3_aa: CASSVAEAIYNEQFF
j_call: TRBJ2-1
v_call: TRBV9
clone_size: medium-sized
d_call: -

cdr3_nt: TGTGCCAGCAGCTTAGAGATAGGAGATACGCAGTATTTT
cdr3_aa: CASSLEIGDTQYF
j_call: TRBJ2-3
v_call: TRBV7-8
clone_size: -
d_call: -